These 21 T cell receptor beta chains were sequenced from one sample in a study of CD8 T cells in ankylosing spondylitis. In TCRdb, the 5' RACE reads were re-called with MiXCR into one record per CDR3 protein. The sample has about 800,000 distinct CDR3 sequences, 12% seen once. Study-level points and caveats: The study identified a TCR beta motif of roughly eight highly homologous variants that appeared characteristic of ankylosing spondylitis blood.

The antigens of these receptors remain unknown. The material sequenced was blood, either unsorted or a sorted T cell fraction (not recorded which). Receptors originate from a male donor with ankylosing spondylitis.

This clonotype was recorded many times. V usage is TRBV20-1 and J usage is TRBJ2-7; 7 bases align to TRBD2. The CDR3 has 15 amino acids. Losses at the gene ends were 4 bases for V and 0 bases for J; bases not matched to a gene: 9. Germline V gene lookup returns CDR1 DFQATT and CDR2 SNEGSKA (reference sequence). The CDR3 region is CSAIHAGALSYEQYF. The DNA of the CDR3 is TGCAGTGCTATCCATGCGGGAGCCCTCTCCTACGAGCAGTACTTC.

The sample holds a few counts of this clonotype. The CDR3 sequence: CASSSGGTGGLNTEAFF. The CDR3 nucleotides read TGTGCCAGCAGTTCGGGGGGGACAGGGGGCCTTAACACTGAAGCTTTCTTT. The chain combines TRBV12-3 or TRBV12-4 with TRBJ1-1, with TRBD1 matching 12 bases. Trimming cost V 4 bases and J 2 bases; bases outside gene matches: 8. This CDR3 region has 17 residues.

Only a few counts were recorded for this clonotype. V gene TRBV11-2 combines with J gene TRBJ2-7, with TRBD2 identical over 13 bases. V lost 0 bases to trimming and J lost 5 bases; unmatched junction nucleotides: 10. The CDR3 runs to 18 residues. CDR1 and CDR2 (germline): SGHAT, FQNNGV. The CDR3, as DNA: TGTGCCAGCAGCTTAGAAAGGGAGACTAGCGGGAGGCCCCACGAGCAGTACTTC. This encodes CASSLERETSGRPHEQYF.

This clonotype has only a few counts. This chain joins TRBV20-1 and TRBJ1-2; a weak D match, TRBD1 (5 bases). Germline V CDR1 and CDR2: DFQATT, SNEGSKA (reference sequence). The CDR3 spans 15 residues. Trimming took 6 bases from V and 2 from J, leaving 19 bases between them. CDR3 protein: CSAGDRRTLNYGYTF. CDR3 DNA: TGCAGTGCGGGGGATCGGAGAACCCTAAACTATGGCTACACCTTC.

This clonotype has more than one count but fewer than ten. The chain is built from TRBV11-2 and TRBJ2-1; TRBD2 agrees at 7 bases. Germline V CDR1 and CDR2: SGHAT, FQNNGV. V lost 4 bases, J lost 6 bases, and 12 bases stayed unmatched. The CDR3 is made up of 16 amino acids. CDR3 region: CASSSSSLARGNEQFF. CDR3 nucleotides: TGTGCCAGCAGCTCCTCCTCACTAGCGAGGGGCAATGAGCAGTTCTTC.

V is TRBV10-3 and J is TRBJ2-1, with TRBD2 matching over 13 bases. V lost 5 bases, J lost 10 bases, and 11 bases stayed unmatched. CDR1 is ENHRY, CDR2 SYGVKD, per germline. The CDR3 loop spans 16 amino acids. CDR3 protein: CAISTLTSGRAQEQFF. CDR3 DNA sequence: TGTGCCATCAGTACACTAACTAGCGGGAGGGCACAGGAGCAGTTCTTC.

This clonotype has only a few counts. The chain recombines TRBV29-1 with TRBJ2-3; perhaps TRBD1 as D (6 bases). V was clipped by 1 base and J by 5 bases, with 13 bases between them. The CDR3 covers 14 residues. Germline values: CDR1 SQVTM, CDR2 ANQGSEA. Here the CDR3 DNA reads TGCAGCGTTGAAGTGTGGGGGCAGATAGATACGCAGTATTTT. As protein: CSVEVWGQIDTQYF.

This rearrangement joins TRBV28 to TRBJ2-2; the D gene could be TRBD1 or TRBD2 (5 bases each). Germline assignment: CDR1 MDHEN and CDR2 SYDVKM. Deletions cut 5 bases from V and 5 bases from J, with 21 bases between. This CDR3 comprises 17 residues. DNA of the CDR3: TGTGCCAGCAGTGAACGAGGGGCCTCAAGTGTGACCGGGGAGCTGTTTTTT. Translated, it gives CASSERGASSVTGELFF.

This clonotype was recorded at least ten times. This sequence joins TRBV10-3 and TRBJ2-5; D perhaps matches TRBD2 (5 bases). Germline CDR1 reads ENHRY; CDR2 reads SYGVKD. This CDR3 has 12 amino acids. Trimming shortened V by 3 bases and J by 13 bases, and 15 bases separated the two germline ends. CDR3: CAISESAEGLYF. CDR3 sequence (DNA): TGTGCCATCAGTGAATCCGCAGAGGGCCTGTACTTC.

The CDR3 DNA sequence: TGTGCCATCAGTGAACGGACAGGTGCTTTTGAAGCTTTCTTT. Amino acid sequence: CAISERTGAFEAFF. This chain joins TRBV10-3 and TRBJ1-1, with 7 bases matching TRBD1. CDR1 is ENHRY, CDR2 SYGVKD, per germline. The ends lost 3 bases at V and 7 bases at J; junction bases unmatched: 8. The CDR3 runs to 14 residues.

The chain is built from TRBV7-9 and TRBJ2-7, with 9 bases lining up with TRBD1. CDR1 is SEHNR, CDR2 FQNEAQ, per germline (reference sequence). The CDR3 has 15 residues. The trim removed 6 bases at V and 0 bases at J, leaving 6 bases unmatched. DNA for the CDR3: TGTGCCAGCAGGCCGGGACAGGGAGCCTCCTACGAGCAGTACTTC. It encodes CASRPGQGASYEQYF.

This clonotype came up many times. The chain has TRBV5-1 and TRBJ2-7, with D perhaps TRBD1 or TRBD2 (6 bases each). In germline, CDR1 is SGHRS, CDR2 YFSETQ. The CDR3 loop spans 13 amino acids. V was clipped by 7 bases and J by 2 bases, with 13 bases between them. The CDR3 sequence: CASGGTTTYEQYF. Written as DNA, the CDR3 is TGCGCCAGCGGCGGGACAACCACCTACGAGCAGTACTTC.

The chain links TRBV5-1 to TRBJ2-7; D is ambiguous. CDR1 and CDR2 from the germline V gene are SGHRS and YFSETQ. The ends were cut back, 4 bases at V and 2 bases at J, with 13 bases in the middle. There are 14 residues in the CDR3. CDR3: CASSPLGYTYEQYF. In DNA, the CDR3 is TGCGCCAGCAGCCCGCTGGGATATACCTACGAGCAGTACTTC.

This clonotype appeared many times. DNA for the CDR3: TGTGCCAGCAGCTTAGCTAGGATCACCGGGGAGCTGTTTTTT. It yields the protein CASSLARITGELFF. This chain links TRBV7-2 with TRBJ2-2; D uncertain. The CDR3 sequence is 14 residues long. Germline CDR1 SGHTA, CDR2 FQGNSA. The ends were cut back, 0 bases at V and 4 bases at J, with 6 bases in the middle.

V is TRBV7-2 and J is TRBJ2-1; D unresolved. The V gene lost 0 bases and the J gene lost 8 bases, with 8 bases spanning the gap. Germline V gene lookup returns CDR1 SGHTA and CDR2 FQGNSA. The CDR3 runs to 13 residues. The CDR3 reads CASSLALIHEQFF. The CDR3 bases are TGTGCCAGCAGCTTAGCGCTCATCCATGAGCAGTTCTTC.

This clonotype appeared many times. This chain links TRBV12-3 or TRBV12-4 with TRBJ2-5; D may be TRBD2 (6 bases). The CDR3 consists of 13 residues. Trimming pared 7 bases from V and 4 bases from J, leaving 13 bases between. The DNA of the CDR3 is TGTGCCAGCACCAGGAGGAGGGGAGAGACCCAGTACTTC. Its translation: CASTRRRGETQYF.

The chain combines TRBV15 with TRBJ2-3; D uncertain. The CDR3 sequence is 15 residues long. Per germline, CDR1 LNHNV and CDR2 YYDKDF (reference sequence). Trimming stripped 1 base from V and 0 bases from J, with 8 bases between. In DNA form, the CDR3 reads TGTGCCACCAGCAGAGTTTGGAGTAGCACAGATACGCAGTATTTT. Translation: CATSRVWSSTDTQYF.

This clonotype was counted between two and nine times. The chain employs TRBV5-1 and TRBJ2-1; perhaps TRBD1 as D (6 bases). The CDR3 covers 15 residues. In germline, CDR1 is SGHRS, CDR2 YFSETQ. The V end lost 3 bases, the J end lost 0 bases, and 10 bases lay between the germline ends. In DNA form, the CDR3 reads TGCGCCAGCAGCTCCCAGGGGAGCTCCTACAATGAGCAGTTCTTC. Translation gives CASSSQGSSYNEQFF.

This clonotype was seen a few times. V usage is TRBV11-2 and J usage is TRBJ1-6; weak D call: TRBD1 (5 bases). The CDR3 is 13 residues long. The V gene's germline CDR1 is SGHAT and CDR2 FQNNGV. The ends were cut back, 5 bases at V and 10 bases at J, with 12 bases in the middle. CDR3 amino acids: CASSTGLLSPLHF. CDR3 coding DNA: TGTGCCAGCAGCACAGGCCTTCTCTCACCCCTCCACTTT.

This clonotype was observed a handful of times. J is TRBJ1-5 and V is TRBV20-1; D might be TRBD1 (6 bases). Germline V gives CDR1 DFQATT, CDR2 SNEGSKA (reference sequence). This CDR3 spans 13 amino acids. Trimming took off 5 bases at V and 3 bases at J, with 11 bases between the two ends. The CDR3 loop is CSASGTINQPQHF. The CDR3 region has the DNA TGCAGTGCTTCCGGGACAATCAATCAGCCCCAGCATTTT.

The chain combines TRBV9 with TRBJ2-3, with 9 nucleotides matching TRBD2. The CDR3 runs to 18 residues. Germline values: CDR1 SGDLS, CDR2 YYNGEE. V shed 3 bases and J 4 bases; nucleotides not matched to a gene: 15. The CDR3 here is CASSEEGLAGGLADTQYF. The DNA of the CDR3 is TGTGCCAGCAGCGAGGAGGGATTGGCGGGGGGGCTCGCAGATACGCAGTATTTT. Full variable domain (remainder filled in from reference TRBV9 and TRBJ2-3): DSGVTQTPKHLITATGQRVTLRCSPRSGDLSVYWYQQSLDQGLQFLIQYYNGEERAKGNILERFSAQQFPDLHSELNLSSLELGDSALYFCASSEEGLAGGLADTQYFGPGTRLTVL.